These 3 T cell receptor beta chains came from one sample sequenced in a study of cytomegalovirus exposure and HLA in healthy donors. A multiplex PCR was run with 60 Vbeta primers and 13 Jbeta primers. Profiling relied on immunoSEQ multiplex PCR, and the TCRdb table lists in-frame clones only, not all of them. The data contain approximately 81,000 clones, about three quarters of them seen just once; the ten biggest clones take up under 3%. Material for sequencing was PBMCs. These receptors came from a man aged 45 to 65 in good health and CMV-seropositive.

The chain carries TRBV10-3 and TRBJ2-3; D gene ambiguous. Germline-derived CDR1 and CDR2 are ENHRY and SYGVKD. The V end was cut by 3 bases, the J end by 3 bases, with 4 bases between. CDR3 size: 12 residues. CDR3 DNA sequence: TGTGCCATCAGTGATCAGACAGATACGCAGTATTTT. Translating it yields CAISDQTDTQYF.

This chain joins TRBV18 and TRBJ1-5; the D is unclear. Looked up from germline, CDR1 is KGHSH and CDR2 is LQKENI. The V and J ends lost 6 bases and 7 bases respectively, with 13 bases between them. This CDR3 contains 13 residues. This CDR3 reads CASSPGAEQPQHF. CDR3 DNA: TGTGCCAGCTCCCCGGGAGCCGAGCAGCCCCAGCATTTT. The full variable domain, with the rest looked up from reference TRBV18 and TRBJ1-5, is NAGVMQNPRHLVRRRGQEARLRCSPMKGHSHVYWYRQLPEEGLKFMVYLQKENIIDESGMPKERFSAEFPKEGPSILRIQQVVRGDSAAYFCASSPGAEQPQHFGDGTRLSIL.

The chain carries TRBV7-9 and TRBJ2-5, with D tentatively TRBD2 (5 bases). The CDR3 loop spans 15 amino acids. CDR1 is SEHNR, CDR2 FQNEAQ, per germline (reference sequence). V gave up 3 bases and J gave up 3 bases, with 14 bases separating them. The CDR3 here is CASSLHRLREETQYF. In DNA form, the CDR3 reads TGTGCCAGCAGCTTGCATAGACTGAGGGAAGAGACCCAGTACTTC.